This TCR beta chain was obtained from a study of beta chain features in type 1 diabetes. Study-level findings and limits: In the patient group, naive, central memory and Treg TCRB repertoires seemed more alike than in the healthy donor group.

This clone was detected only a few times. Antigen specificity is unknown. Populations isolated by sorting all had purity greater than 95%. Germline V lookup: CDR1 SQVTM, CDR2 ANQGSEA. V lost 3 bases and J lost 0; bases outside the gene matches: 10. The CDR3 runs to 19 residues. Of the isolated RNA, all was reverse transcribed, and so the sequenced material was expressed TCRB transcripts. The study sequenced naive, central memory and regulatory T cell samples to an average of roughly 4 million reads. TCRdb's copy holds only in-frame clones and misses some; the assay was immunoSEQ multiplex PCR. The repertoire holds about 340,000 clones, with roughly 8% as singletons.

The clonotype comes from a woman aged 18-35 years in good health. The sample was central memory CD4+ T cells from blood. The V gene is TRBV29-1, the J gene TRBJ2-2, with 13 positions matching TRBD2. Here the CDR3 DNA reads TGCAGCGTTGAGGATCTCGAAGGACTAGCGGGAGCGAACACCGGGGAGCTGTTTTTT. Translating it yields CSVEDLEGLAGANTGELFF.